Presented here are 18 T cell receptor beta chains from one specimen sequenced in a study of technical replicates of blood from a few donors. Here immunoSEQ multiplex PCR was the method, and the copy in TCRdb shows in-frame clones only, minus some. The sample has about 82,000 clones, roughly 95% seen once; the top ten hold more than 0.35%. Material for sequencing was T cells isolated from PBMCs. The receptors shown here come from a human donor in good health.

V usage is TRBV9 and J usage is TRBJ1-1; D possibly corresponds to TRBD1 (5 bases). Trimming pared 1 base from V and 3 bases from J, leaving 13 bases between. This CDR3 region has 15 residues. CDR1 and CDR2 from the germline V gene are SGDLS and YYNGEE. CDR3 sequence reads: CASSVWGDGDTEAFF. CDR3 DNA sequence: TGTGCCAGCAGCGTATGGGGGGACGGGGACACTGAAGCTTTCTTT.

This rearrangement joins TRBV18 to TRBJ1-1; D ambiguous. The V end lost 3 bases, the J end lost 7 bases, and 9 bases lay between the germline ends. This CDR3 has 12 amino acids. CDR1 and CDR2 (germline): KGHSH, LQKENI. CDR3 sequence: CASSPSQYEAFF. CDR3 DNA sequence: TGTGCCAGCTCACCCTCTCAGTATGAAGCTTTCTTT.

The chain recombines TRBV5-4 with TRBJ2-7, with D uncertain. Germline V gives CDR1 SGHNT, CDR2 YYREEE (reference sequence). The V end lost 0 bases, the J end lost 1 base, and 8 bases lay between the germline ends. The CDR3 is made up of 14 amino acids. Here the CDR3 DNA reads TGTGCCAGCAGCTTGGACTGGGCGTCCTACGAGCAGTACTTC. Protein product: CASSLDWASYEQYF.

The gene calls are TRBV28 and TRBJ1-4, with D unclear. The V gene lost 2 bases and the J gene lost 4 bases, with 20 bases spanning the gap. CDR1 and CDR2 (germline): MDHEN, SYDVKM. CDR3 length: 18 residues. In DNA, the CDR3 is TGTGCCAGCAGTTTAAGGGTATCCCACGGGGTGATTAATGAAAAACTGTTTTTT. Protein product: CASSLRVSHGVINEKLFF. Drawing the rest from reference TRBV28 and TRBJ1-4, the complete variable domain is DVKVTQSSRYLVKRTGEKVFLECVQDMDHENMFWYRQDPGLGLRLIYFSYDVKMKEKGDIPEGYSVSREKKERFSLILESASTNQTSMYLCASSLRVSHGVINEKLFFGSGTQLSVL.

This sequence joins TRBV2 and TRBJ1-4, with 11 nucleotides matching TRBD1. The CDR3 loop spans 14 amino acids. Trimming removed 3 bases from V and 7 bases from J; junction bases left unmatched: 1. From germline, CDR1 is SNHLY and CDR2 FYNNEI. The CDR3 nucleotides are TGTGCCAGCAGTGACGGGACAGGGGGTGAAAAACTGTTTTTT. Its protein is CASSDGTGGEKLFF.

The V gene is TRBV19, the J gene TRBJ2-7; 8 bases align to TRBD2. This CDR3 region has 15 residues. The V gene's germline CDR1 is LNHDA and CDR2 SQIVND (reference sequence). With 6 bases clipped from V and 2 bases from J, the junction kept 9 bases outside the gene matches. Here the CDR3 DNA reads TGTGCCAGTAGCGCCAGCGGGGGAGGCCCCTACGAGCAGTACTTC. Translating gives CASSASGGGPYEQYF.

This clone was recorded once. V is TRBV6-1 and J is TRBJ1-3; D is perhaps TRBD1 (6 bases). Trimming stripped 5 bases from V and 4 bases from J, with 15 bases between. Germline CDR1 is MNHNS and CDR2 is SASEGT. This CDR3 contains 15 residues. The CDR3 here is CASSSARGSGNTIYF. In nucleotides, the CDR3 is TGTGCCAGCAGTTCGGCGAGGGGGTCCGGAAACACCATATATTTT.

The chain carries TRBV30 and TRBJ1-4, with D perhaps matching TRBD1 (5 bases). The CDR3 runs 13 residues. V shed 8 bases and J shed 3 bases, with 13 bases lying between them. Germline V CDR1 and CDR2: GTSNPN, SVGIG (reference sequence). The chain's CDR3 is CAGKGGANEKLFF. The CDR3 DNA sequence: TGTGCCGGCAAGGGAGGGGCTAATGAAAAACTGTTTTTT. The whole variable domain, filled in from reference TRBV30 and TRBJ1-4, reads SQTIHQWPATLVQPVGSPLSLECTVEGTSNPNLYWYRQAAGRGLQLLFYSVGIGQISSEVPQNLSASRPQDRQFILSSKKLLLSDSGFYLCAGKGGANEKLFFGSGTQLSVL.

This chain uses TRBV5-4 with TRBJ2-7; 9 bases align to TRBD1. This CDR3 comprises 15 residues. V gave up 4 bases and J gave up 3 bases; unmatched junction bases: 8. The V gene's germline CDR1 is SGHNT and CDR2 YYREEE (reference sequence). CDR3 loop: CASSPGQGAIYEQYF. DNA for the CDR3: TGTGCCAGCAGCCCGGGACAGGGTGCGATCTACGAGCAGTACTTC.

The V gene is TRBV15, the J gene TRBJ2-2; 8 nucleotides align to TRBD1. The trim removed 4 bases at V and 1 base at J, leaving 14 bases unmatched. The CDR3 runs to 19 residues. CDR1 is LNHNV and CDR2 is YYDKDF in the germline V gene (reference sequence). The CDR3 sequence is CATSTLGVPGTGNTGELFF. CDR3 DNA: TGTGCCACCAGCACCCTAGGGGTTCCCGGGACAGGGAACACCGGGGAGCTGTTTTTT.

The chain links TRBV10-2 to TRBJ1-1; weak D call: TRBD1 (6 bases). V was clipped by 4 bases and J by 0 bases, with 9 bases between them. There are 14 residues in the CDR3. Germline values: CDR1 WSHSY, CDR2 SAAADI. CDR3 loop: CASSVRDMNTEAFF. The CDR3 DNA is TGCGCCAGCAGTGTCAGGGACATGAACACTGAAGCTTTCTTT.

The chain is built from TRBV4-1 and TRBJ2-7, with TRBD1 matching over 8 bases. The V segment lost 0 bases and the J segment 2 bases; nucleotides outside the gene matches: 6. Germline assignment: CDR1 MGHRA and CDR2 YSYEKL. CDR3 length: 16 amino acids. DNA for the CDR3: TGCGCCAGCAGCCAAGATCCTGGACAGGGAACCTACGAGCAGTACTTC. Its translation is CASSQDPGQGTYEQYF.

The V and J genes are TRBV7-8 and TRBJ1-5, with a possible D match to TRBD1 (5 bases). V was trimmed by 5 bases and J by 7 bases, leaving 18 bases between them. Germline CDR1 reads SGHVS; CDR2 reads FQNEAQ. The CDR3 extends over 15 amino acids. In DNA form, the CDR3 reads TGTGCCAGCAGCCCCCTTAGCGGGACGGGCCAGCCCCAGCATTTT. Translated, it gives CASSPLSGTGQPQHF.

CDR3 nucleotides: TGTGCCAGCAGCGTGATCAGCGCAGGGAAAAACACTGAAGCTTTCTTT. Residues: CASSVISAGKNTEAFF. The chain has TRBV9 and TRBJ1-1; weak D call: TRBD1 (5 bases). The germline gives CDR1 SGDLS, CDR2 YYNGEE. This CDR3 has 16 residues. V was pared by 2 bases and J by 2 bases, with 16 bases between.

The J gene is TRBJ1-1, the V gene TRBV4-2, with TRBD1 as a possible D gene (5 bases). CDR1 LGHNA and CDR2 YNFKEQ come from the germline V gene. This CDR3 has 15 residues. V was clipped by 1 base and J by 3 bases, with 12 bases between them. The CDR3 spells CASSQVEGAYTEAFF. CDR3 DNA sequence: TGTGCCAGCAGCCAAGTGGAAGGGGCATACACTGAAGCTTTCTTT.

The chain recombines TRBV18 with TRBJ2-7; tentatively, D is TRBD2 (6 bases). This CDR3 region has 13 residues. Per germline, CDR1 KGHSH and CDR2 LQKENI. Trimming took off 3 bases at V and 6 bases at J, with 12 bases between the two ends. The CDR3 nucleotides are TGTGCCAGCTCACCGGACTTGGGAGGCGAGCAGTACTTC. This sequence encodes CASSPDLGGEQYF.

This chain links TRBV7-6 with TRBJ2-1; D remains ambiguous. CDR1 is SGHVS, CDR2 FNYEAQ, per germline. The CDR3 spans 15 residues. V dropped 4 bases and J dropped 8 bases, with 18 bases sitting between them. Written as DNA, the CDR3 is TGTGCCAGCAGCTCCCAGCTCCCGAGTCGGGATGAGCAGTTCTTC. It codes for CASSSQLPSRDEQFF.

This clone was observed a single time. V is TRBV6-4 and J is TRBJ2-1; D ambiguous. The germline CDR1 and CDR2 sequences are MRHNA and SNTAGT. Deletions cut 0 bases from V and 9 bases from J, with 12 bases between. The CDR3 runs 14 residues. DNA for the CDR3: TGTGCCAGCAGTGACTCTGAAGGTAACAGTGAGCAGTTCTTC. The encoded protein is CASSDSEGNSEQFF.